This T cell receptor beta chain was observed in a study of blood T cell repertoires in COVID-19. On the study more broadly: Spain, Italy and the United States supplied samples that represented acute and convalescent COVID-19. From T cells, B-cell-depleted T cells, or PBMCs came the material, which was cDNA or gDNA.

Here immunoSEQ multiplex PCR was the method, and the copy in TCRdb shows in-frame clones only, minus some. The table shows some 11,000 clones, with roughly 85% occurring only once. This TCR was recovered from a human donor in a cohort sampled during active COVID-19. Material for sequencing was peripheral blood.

The CDR3 is CASSPDRFLYF. The CDR3 coding sequence is TGTGCCAGCTCACCGGACAGGTTCCTGTACTTC. The rearrangement links TRBV18 to TRBJ2-4; TRBD1 agrees at 7 bases. The J segment lost 15 bases and the V segment lost 3 bases, leaving 5 bases of the junction unmatched. This CDR3 has 11 residues. The germline gives CDR1 KGHSH, CDR2 LQKENI.